This TCR beta chain was captured by sequencing in a study of response to subunit inactivated influenza vaccine. Findings and caveats of the study: Each seasonal influenza vaccination, the authors suggested, recruits few new T cells.

V lost 6 bases, J lost 3 bases, and 1 base stayed unmatched. Per the germline V gene, CDR1 is SNHLY and CDR2 is FYNNEI. The CDR3 spans 12 residues. Points on this clonotype: Its antigen is currently unknown.

Using its own MiXCR run on the RT-PCR reads, TCRdb lists one record per CDR3 protein. The sample includes about 800,000 distinct CDR3 sequences, approximately 22% of them seen just once. The chain has TRBV2 and TRBJ1-1; TRBD1 matches 7 bases. The sample consisted of PBMCs from blood, taken around 5 days after vaccination. This TCR was recovered from a man aged 50 or older who received an inactivated influenza vaccine. The CDR3 loop is CASSGQDTEAFF. Here the CDR3 DNA reads TGTGCCAGCAGCGGACAGGACACTGAAGCTTTCTTT. Supplemented by reference TRBV2 and TRBJ1-1, the full variable domain reads EPEVTQTPSHQVTQMGQEVILRCVPISNHLYFYWYRQILGQKVEFLVSFYNNEISEKSEIFDDQFSVERPDGSNFTLKIRSTKLEDSAMYFCASSGQDTEAFFGQGTRLTVV.